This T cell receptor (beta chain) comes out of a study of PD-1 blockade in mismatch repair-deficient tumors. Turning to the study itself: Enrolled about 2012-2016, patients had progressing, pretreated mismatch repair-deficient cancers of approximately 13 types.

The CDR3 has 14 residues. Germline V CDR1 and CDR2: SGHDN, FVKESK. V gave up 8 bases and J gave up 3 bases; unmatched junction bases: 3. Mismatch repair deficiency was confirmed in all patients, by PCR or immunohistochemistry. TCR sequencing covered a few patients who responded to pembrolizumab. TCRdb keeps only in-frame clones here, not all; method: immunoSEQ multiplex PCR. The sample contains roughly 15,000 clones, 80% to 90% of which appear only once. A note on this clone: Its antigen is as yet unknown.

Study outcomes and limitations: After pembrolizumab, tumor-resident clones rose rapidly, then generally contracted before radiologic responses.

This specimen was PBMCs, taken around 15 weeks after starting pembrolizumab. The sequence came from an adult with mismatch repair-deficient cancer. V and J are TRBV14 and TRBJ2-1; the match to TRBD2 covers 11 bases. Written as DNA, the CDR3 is TGTGCCAGCGGGACTAGCGGTTTCTACAATGAGCAGTTCTTC. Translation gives CASGTSGFYNEQFF.